These 14 T cell receptor beta chains originate from one sample sequenced in a study of T cell changes during pregnancy in multiple sclerosis (dated by TCRdb to the late 2010s). The method was the immunoSEQ multiplex PCR assay. TCRdb's version of the immuneACCESS table is confined to in-frame rearrangements and falls short of the full clone set. An unresolved V gene accounts for under half of the shortfall where checked; the remainder is of unknown origin. This sample lists about 62,000 clones; 93% were detected once. Of the sample, 3.2% falls within the top ten clones. Sequencing was performed on CD8+ T cells from peripheral blood mononuclear cells, taken in the second trimester of pregnancy. These receptors came from a female donor with multiple sclerosis, enrolled in a pregnancy study.

This chain connects TRBV6-5 to TRBJ1-3; no firm D call. This CDR3 contains 13 residues. V was clipped by 2 bases and J by 7 bases, with 9 bases between them. The germline V gene encodes CDR1 MNHEY and CDR2 SVGAGI. The DNA for the CDR3 is TGTGCCAGCAGTTACGGTCAAGAGAACACCATATATTTT. This encodes CASSYGQENTIYF.

The chain employs TRBV27 and TRBJ2-1; D gene unclear. There are 12 residues in the CDR3. CDR1 and CDR2 (germline): MNHEY, SMNVEV (reference sequence). Between the trimmed V and J ends, which lost 3 bases and 8 bases, there was a span of 8 bases. The CDR3 coding sequence is TGTGCCAGCAGTTTCGGTTTACATGAGCAGTTCTTC. Its protein product is CASSFGLHEQFF.

The CDR3 DNA follows: TGTGCCAGCAGCCCAACTAGTGGACTAGCGGACAATGAGCAGTTCTTC. This encodes CASSPTSGLADNEQFF. The rearrangement joins TRBV11-3 to TRBJ2-1; 10 nucleotides agree with TRBD2. With 5 bases clipped from V and 5 bases from J, the junction kept 9 bases outside the gene matches. CDR3 length: 16 amino acids. In germline, CDR1 is SGHNT, CDR2 YENEEA.

The V and J genes are TRBV27 and TRBJ1-1; the D gene is possibly TRBD1 (6 bases). In germline, CDR1 is MNHEY, CDR2 SMNVEV (reference sequence). V shed 2 bases and J shed 6 bases, with 16 bases lying between them. CDR3 size: 15 residues. CDR3 coding DNA: TGTGCCAGCAGTTTACGCGGGGGCGGCGCCGCTGAAGCTTTCTTT. It specifies CASSLRGGGAAEAFF.

V gene TRBV27 combines with J gene TRBJ2-6, with 9 bases aligning to TRBD1. Germline V lookup: CDR1 MNHEY, CDR2 SMNVEV (reference sequence). J was trimmed by 3 bases and V by 5 bases; bases with no gene match: 2. The CDR3 extends over 15 amino acids. CDR3 nucleotide sequence: TGTGCCAGCAGTACAGGGGGCCTTGGGGCCAACGTCCTGACTTTC. This codes for CASSTGGLGANVLTF. Filled out from reference TRBV27 and TRBJ2-6, the complete variable domain reads EAQVTQNPRYLITVTGKKLTVTCSQNMNHEYMSWYRQDPGLGLRQIYYSMNVEVTDKGDVPEGYKVSRKEKRNFPLILESPSPNQTSLYFCASSTGGLGANVLTFGAGSRLTVL.

The rearrangement links TRBV13 to TRBJ2-7, with D possibly matching TRBD1 (6 bases). Between the trimmed V and J ends, which lost 5 bases and 6 bases, there was a span of 17 bases. The length of the CDR3 is 14 residues. CDR1 and CDR2 (germline): PRHDT, FYEKMQ (reference sequence). CDR3 residues: CASSALTGIGEQYF. As DNA, the CDR3 is TGTGCCAGCAGCGCCCTAACAGGGATCGGCGAGCAGTACTTC.

The genes are TRBV27 and TRBJ2-2; 8 nucleotides agree with TRBD1. The CDR3 sequence is 14 residues long. V shed 3 bases, J shed 4 bases, and the junction held 1 base outside the gene matches. In germline, CDR1 is MNHEY, CDR2 SMNVEV (reference sequence). The CDR3 nucleotides read TGTGCCAGCAGTTTGGGACAGGTCACCGGGGAGCTGTTTTTT. Translated, it gives CASSLGQVTGELFF.

This CDR3 is CASSPPGNEQFF. Here the CDR3 DNA reads TGCGCCAGCAGCCCTCCAGGCAATGAGCAGTTCTTC. This chain uses TRBV5-1 with TRBJ2-1; D is unclear. Germline V lookup: CDR1 SGHRS, CDR2 YFSETQ. V shed 4 bases and J shed 6 bases, with 8 bases lying between them. This CDR3 comprises 12 residues.

The chain uses TRBV27 and TRBJ2-1; D remains unclear. The CDR3 contains 13 residues. Germline V CDR1 and CDR2: MNHEY, SMNVEV (reference sequence). V was shortened by 3 bases and J by 5 bases, with 8 bases between the two germline ends. DNA for the CDR3: TGTGCCAGCAGTTTCACTATCGACAATGAGCAGTTCTTC. Amino acid sequence: CASSFTIDNEQFF.

The genes are TRBV13 and TRBJ2-3; 11 bases map to TRBD2. The V gene's germline CDR1 is PRHDT and CDR2 FYEKMQ (reference sequence). This CDR3 comprises 14 residues. Trimming took 5 bases from V and 6 from J; bases not matched to a gene: 4. The CDR3 DNA sequence: TGTGCCAGCAGCCAGGGACTAGCGGCGGATACGCAGTATTTT. Residues: CASSQGLAADTQYF. Complete variable domain (other parts from reference TRBV13 and TRBJ2-3): AAGVIQSPRHLIKEKRETATLKCYPIPRHDTVYWYQQGPGQDPQFLISFYEKMQSDKGSIPDRFSAQQFSDYHSELNMSSLELGDSALYFCASSQGLAADTQYFGPGTRLTVL.

The chain employs TRBV28 and TRBJ1-3; a possible D gene is TRBD1 (6 bases). V gave up 6 bases and J gave up 4 bases, with 16 bases separating them. The CDR3 covers 15 residues. CDR1 is MDHEN, CDR2 SYDVKM, per germline. This chain's CDR3 is CASSPRTGPGNTIYF. DNA for the CDR3: TGTGCCAGCAGCCCCCGAACAGGGCCCGGAAACACCATATATTTT.

The CDR3: CASSLVGNTGELFF. The CDR3 coding sequence is TGTGCCAGCAGCTTAGTCGGGAACACCGGGGAGCTGTTTTTT. The rearrangement uses TRBV7-9 and TRBJ2-2; no clear D. CDR3 length: 14 amino acids. The germline V gene encodes CDR1 SEHNR and CDR2 FQNEAQ (reference sequence). Trimming cost V 1 base and J 1 base, with 4 bases left between them.

The rearrangement links TRBV30 to TRBJ2-1; TRBD2 matches at 7 bases. This CDR3 is 14 amino acids long. The ends lost 3 bases at V and 7 bases at J; junction bases unmatched: 9. CDR1 GTSNPN and CDR2 SVGIG come from the germline V gene (reference sequence). CDR3 sequence reads: CAWRALATRNEQFF. CDR3 in DNA: TGTGCCTGGAGGGCACTAGCGACGAGGAATGAGCAGTTCTTC.

The chain has TRBV19 and TRBJ2-1; 8 bases fit TRBD1. Germline trimming cut 2 bases from V and 7 bases from J; bases unmatched to any gene: 10. Germline V CDR1 and CDR2: LNHDA, SQIVND (reference sequence). The CDR3 loop spans 16 amino acids. CDR3 nucleotide sequence: TGTGCCAGTAGTATACTGTTGGGGACAGGTTTAAATGAGCAGTTCTTC. Translated, it gives CASSILLGTGLNEQFF.